This T cell receptor beta chain was found in a study of shared clonotypes between healthy human individuals. The method was immunoSEQ multiplex PCR; TCRdb's version includes in-frame clones alone and lacks a portion of them. The profile covers approximately 1,500,000 clones, with nearly 99% appearing a single time and about 0.45% taken by the ten largest. Between the trimmed V and J ends, which lost 6 bases and 8 bases, there was a span of 16 bases. This CDR3 comprises 14 residues. Looked up from germline, CDR1 is MGHDK and CDR2 is SYGVNS. The chain links TRBV25-1 to TRBJ1-4; tentative D call: TRBD1 (5 bases). The sample taken for sequencing was naive CD4+ T cells sorted from blood. Subset noted: CD45RA+ positively selected. The sequence came from a man younger than 45 in good health. CDR3 bases: TGTGCCAGCAGCGGTAAGGGGCTCTTGGAAAAACTGTTTTTT. Translating gives CASSGKGLLEKLFF.